Below, 16 T cell receptor beta chains from the same sample are listed, as sequenced in a study of beta chain features in type 1 diabetes. The investigators reverse transcribed all of the isolated RNA, so they sequenced expressed TCRB transcripts. This table comes from immunoSEQ multiplex PCR, and its TCRdb copy is limited to in-frame clones, with some not included. Of about 450,000 clones in the sample, 11% were seen once. The sample taken for sequencing was naive CD4+ T cells from blood. These receptors all come from a woman under 30 in good health.

The chain joins TRBV6-1 to TRBJ1-1; TRBD1 agrees at 7 bases. The CDR3 sequence is 13 residues long. With V trimmed by 7 bases and J by 4 bases, 6 bases remained unmatched. Germline V CDR1 and CDR2: MNHNS, SASEGT. This chain's CDR3 is CASNPGGGTEAFF. The CDR3 DNA follows: TGTGCCAGCAACCCAGGGGGTGGCACTGAAGCTTTCTTT.

This sequence joins TRBV29-1 and TRBJ1-2, with 9 bases aligning to TRBD1. The CDR3 contains 12 residues. The trim removed 6 bases at V and 4 bases at J, leaving 3 bases unmatched. Germline assignment: CDR1 SQVTM and CDR2 ANQGSEA. The DNA for the CDR3 is TGCAGCGTGGGACAGGGTATCTATGGCTACACCTTC. Amino acid sequence: CSVGQGIYGYTF.

This clone was seen a handful of times. The chain combines TRBV5-4 with TRBJ2-3; D unresolved. This CDR3 is built from 14 residues. Germline V gene sequence: CDR1 SGHNT, CDR2 YYREEE (reference sequence). With 7 bases removed from V and 1 base from J, the gap between germline ends came to 13 bases. The CDR3 DNA reads as TGTGCCAGCCTCCAAGGCGGAGGCACAGATACGCAGTATTTT. It translates to CASLQGGGTDTQYF. Combining the CDR3 with reference TRBV5-4 and TRBJ2-3 gives the whole variable domain ETGVTQSPTHLIKTRGQQVTLRCSSQSGHNTVSWYQQALGQGPQFIFQYYREEENGRGNFPPRFSGLQFPNYSSELNVNALELDDSALYLCASLQGGGTDTQYFGPGTRLTVL.

This clone turned up a few times. The CDR3 spells CASSLGQFNEKLFF. The CDR3 DNA sequence: TGTGCCAGCAGCTTAGGACAGTTCAATGAAAAACTGTTTTTT. V gene TRBV11-2 combines with J gene TRBJ1-4; perhaps TRBD1 as D (5 bases). V gave up 1 base and J gave up 5 bases, with 8 bases separating them. This CDR3 region has 14 residues. Germline CDR1 SGHAT, CDR2 FQNNGV.

The V and J genes are TRBV6-6 and TRBJ2-6; D may be TRBD1 (6 bases). With 5 bases removed from V and 0 bases from J, the gap between germline ends came to 8 bases. Germline V lookup: CDR1 MNHNY, CDR2 SVGAGI (reference sequence). The length of the CDR3 is 15 residues. CDR3 DNA sequence: TGTGCCAGCAGTACAGGGATCTCTGGGGCCAACGTCCTGACTTTC. It codes for CASSTGISGANVLTF.

This clone was detected a few times. V and J are TRBV7-3 and TRBJ2-5, with D perhaps TRBD2 (5 bases). This CDR3 region has 17 residues. V lost 2 bases, J lost 1 base, and 17 bases lay in between. Germline CDR1 SGHTA, CDR2 FQGTGA. This CDR3 reads CASSLGRGKGFQETQYF. The CDR3 DNA is TGTGCCAGCAGCTTAGGAAGAGGGAAAGGGTTCCAAGAGACCCAGTACTTC.

The chain links TRBV6-1 to TRBJ2-3, with D tentatively TRBD1 or TRBD2 (6 bases each). Germline-derived CDR1 and CDR2 are MNHNS and SASEGT. This CDR3 spans 13 amino acids. Trimming left V 9 bases short and J 4 bases short, with 14 bases between. The CDR3 DNA sequence: TGTGCCAGTGGAGGGGGGCCCCCAGATACGCAGTATTTT. It is translated as CASGGGPPDTQYF.

This sequence joins TRBV29-1 and TRBJ2-5; possible D gene TRBD2, 6 bases. This CDR3 contains 13 residues. Germline V gene data show CDR1 as SQVTM and CDR2 as ANQGSEA. The ends were cut back, 7 bases at V and 2 bases at J, with 14 bases in the middle. The chain's CDR3 is CSATPGGQETQYF. Written as DNA, the CDR3 is TGCAGCGCCACCCCCGGGGGACAAGAGACCCAGTACTTC.

Comments on this clone: Other DNA sequences in this specimen translate into the identical CDR3. The gene calls are TRBV7-2 and TRBJ2-5; D uncertain. V gave up 3 bases and J gave up 5 bases, with 7 bases separating them. CDR1 and CDR2 from the germline V gene are SGHTA and FQGNSA. This CDR3 has 12 residues. The CDR3 region has the DNA TGTGCCAGCAGCTTCTCACTGGAGACCCAGTACTTC. Residues: CASSFSLETQYF.

The V and J genes are TRBV5-1 and TRBJ2-1, with D perhaps TRBD2 (5 bases). The CDR3 has 15 amino acids. CDR1 and CDR2 (germline): SGHRS, YFSETQ. V dropped 2 bases and J dropped 3 bases, with 12 bases sitting between them. The chain's CDR3 is CASSLEGLDYNEQFF. As DNA, the CDR3 is TGCGCCAGCAGCTTAGAGGGATTAGACTACAATGAGCAGTTCTTC.

This chain joins TRBV5-4 and TRBJ1-3; D gene ambiguous. CDR1 is SGHNT and CDR2 is YYREEE in the germline V gene (reference sequence). The V and J ends lost 0 bases and 0 bases respectively, with 10 bases between them. The CDR3 is made up of 16 amino acids. The CDR3 reads CASSLDPGPSGNTIYF. The CDR3 nucleotides read TGTGCCAGCAGCTTGGATCCGGGCCCCTCTGGAAACACCATATATTTT.

Only a few counts were recorded for this clone. The V gene is TRBV29-1, the J gene TRBJ1-4; a weak D match, TRBD1 (5 bases). V dropped 6 bases and J dropped 0 bases, with 11 bases sitting between them. The V gene's germline CDR1 is SQVTM and CDR2 ANQGSEA. The CDR3 is 14 amino acids. CDR3 region: CSVGLVATNEKLFF. The CDR3 DNA reads as TGCAGCGTGGGGCTGGTTGCAACTAATGAAAAACTGTTTTTT.

The chain uses TRBV27 and TRBJ2-7; 7 bases map to TRBD1. V was pared by 0 bases and J by 3 bases, with 5 bases of the junction left unmatched. Germline assignment: CDR1 MNHEY and CDR2 SMNVEV (reference sequence). This CDR3 contains 15 residues. The DNA of the CDR3 is TGTGCCAGCAGTTTATCCCCCAGGGGGATCTACGAGCAGTACTTC. As protein: CASSLSPRGIYEQYF.

Of note for this clone: The same CDR3 is also encoded by other DNA sequences in this sample. The CDR3 sequence: CATSRGTSGSYEQYF. In nucleotides, the CDR3 is TGTGCCACCAGCAGAGGGACTAGCGGGAGCTACGAGCAGTACTTC. The chain recombines TRBV15 with TRBJ2-7, with 13 bases fitting TRBD2. CDR3 length equals 15 residues. The V and J ends lost 1 base and 3 bases, in that order; junction bases with no gene match: 0. CDR1 LNHNV and CDR2 YYDKDF come from the germline V gene (reference sequence). The whole variable domain, remainder taken from reference TRBV15 and TRBJ2-7, is DAMVIQNPRYQVTQFGKPVTLSCSQTLNHNVMYWYQQKSSQAPKLLFHYYDKDFNNEADTPDNFQSRRPNTSFCFLDIRSPGLGDTAMYLCATSRGTSGSYEQYFGPGTRLTVT.

This clone was counted only a few times. The rearrangement uses TRBV7-8 and TRBJ2-3; D gene uncertain. Trimming removed 3 bases from V and 1 base from J, with 11 bases in between. The CDR3 spans 15 residues. CDR1 and CDR2 from the germline V gene are SGHVS and FQNEAQ. DNA of the CDR3: TGTGCCAGCAGCTTTCGCTTGACCGGCACAGATACGCAGTATTTT. It encodes CASSFRLTGTDTQYF.

The table lists this clone with a few counts. The gene calls are TRBV29-1 and TRBJ1-3; D is ambiguous. The ends were cut back, 5 bases at V and 4 bases at J, with 12 bases in the middle. Germline V gene lookup returns CDR1 SQVTM and CDR2 ANQGSEA. This CDR3 is 13 amino acids long. CDR3 nucleotide sequence: TGCAGCGTTCTTGGGAGCCACGGAAACACCATATATTTT. Protein: CSVLGSHGNTIYF.